This T cell receptor (beta chain) was captured in a study of cytomegalovirus exposure and HLA in healthy donors. The PCR contained 60 Vbeta and 13 Jbeta primers. Clones were sequenced by immunoSEQ multiplex PCR, and TCRdb holds only the in-frame ones, with some missing. This table holds tens of thousands of clones, roughly 78% found once. A word on this clone: The antigen is undetermined.

The study, taken as a whole, reports: Rarity marked most TCR sequences, yet some public TCRs occurred in many donors. Follow-up analysis later connected one missense variant in DCLRE1C with trimming of TCR beta V- and J-genes.

The sample comprised PBMCs. The sequence came from a woman in her forties in good health and CMV-seropositive.

The CDR3 DNA sequence: TGTGCCAGCAGCTTAGGTGACAGGGAAGCCAACGTCCTGACTTTC. Protein product: CASSLGDREANVLTF. The chain couples TRBV7-2 to TRBJ2-6; 7 bases line up with TRBD1. Germline CDR1 reads SGHTA; CDR2 reads FQGNSA. The V and J ends lost 1 base and 7 bases, in that order; junction bases with no gene match: 4. The CDR3 is 15 residues long.